The next 20 T cell receptor beta chains were all read from a single sample in a study of OX40 agonist ivuxolimab in advanced cancers. Using immunoSEQ multiplex PCR, the repertoire was profiled, and TCRdb retains in-frame clones only, with some absent. The profile covers some 80,000 clones, with over 70% appearing a single time and 0.45% to 0.7% taken by the ten largest. Specimen: CD4+ or CD8+ T cells sorted from blood, collected in a trial of the OX40 agonist ivuxolimab. All receptors come from an adult with an advanced solid tumor such as melanoma, head and neck, liver or kidney cancer.

The chain employs TRBV6-1 and TRBJ1-2; D not certain. The CDR3 loop spans 16 amino acids. Between the trimmed V and J ends, which lost 4 bases and 4 bases, there was a span of 19 bases. CDR1 MNHNS and CDR2 SASEGT come from the germline V gene. The CDR3 here is CASSANIQSGGYGYTF. The DNA of the CDR3 is TGTGCCAGCAGTGCAAACATACAAAGTGGTGGCTATGGCTACACCTTC.

V and J are TRBV5-1 and TRBJ1-2; D unresolved. Trimming stripped 0 bases from V and 7 bases from J, with 10 bases between. Germline CDR1 and CDR2: SGHRS and YFSETQ. The CDR3 sequence is 13 residues long. CDR3 nucleotides: TGCGCCAGCAGCTTGGGCGGGGATGGTGGCTACACCTTC. It translates to CASSLGGDGGYTF.

In nucleotides, the CDR3 is TGTGCCACCAGCCGCCTAAGGACTAGCGACGAGGAGCAGTACTTC. Its translation is CATSRLRTSDEEQYF. The rearrangement uses TRBV15 and TRBJ2-7; 9 nucleotides align to TRBD2. Germline values: CDR1 LNHNV, CDR2 YYDKDF (reference sequence). The CDR3 has 15 residues. V shed 5 bases and J 7 bases; nucleotides not matched to a gene: 12.

A few counts support this clone. V usage is TRBV19 and J usage is TRBJ1-2, with a tentative D call TRBD1 (6 bases). CDR1 LNHDA and CDR2 SQIVND come from the germline V gene (reference sequence). Trimming shortened V by 4 bases and J by 0 bases, and 15 bases separated the two germline ends. The CDR3 is made up of 16 amino acids. The CDR3: CASSTLFTGTNYGYTF. Here the CDR3 DNA reads TGTGCCAGTAGTACCCTCTTCACAGGGACTAACTATGGCTACACCTTC.

The rearrangement links TRBV28 to TRBJ1-5, with D perhaps matching TRBD1 (5 bases). The V gene lost 5 bases and the J gene lost 7 bases, with 15 bases spanning the gap. CDR1 is MDHEN and CDR2 is SYDVKM in the germline V gene. The CDR3 runs to 14 residues. DNA for the CDR3: TGTGCCAGCAGTGAAACAGGTCCGGGGCAGCCCCAGCATTTT. This sequence encodes CASSETGPGQPQHF.

The chain couples TRBV6-5 to TRBJ1-3; D is perhaps TRBD1 (5 bases). Trimming left V 2 bases short and J 0 bases short, with 8 bases between. The CDR3 is 15 residues long. Germline V gene data show CDR1 as MNHEY and CDR2 as SVGAGI. CDR3 sequence: CASSYVGGSGNTIYF. The CDR3 bases are TGTGCCAGCAGTTACGTGGGGGGCTCTGGAAACACCATATATTTT.

The chain is built from TRBV29-1 and TRBJ1-2; weak D call: TRBD1 (6 bases). The germline CDR1 and CDR2 sequences are SQVTM and ANQGSEA. The CDR3 is 12 amino acids. Trimming shortened V by 4 bases and J by 4 bases, and 10 bases separated the two germline ends. Written as DNA, the CDR3 is TGCAGCGTTGTAACGGGGGCCTATGGCTACACCTTC. Encoded protein: CSVVTGAYGYTF.

This clone was counted a single time. This sequence joins TRBV25-1 and TRBJ2-5; 8 bases are a match to TRBD1. Per germline, CDR1 MGHDK and CDR2 SYGVNS. The CDR3 contains 17 residues. V was pared by 1 base and J by 2 bases, with 9 bases of the junction left unmatched. The CDR3 is CASSEFGAGGPQETQYF. CDR3 coding DNA: TGTGCCAGCAGTGAATTCGGGGCAGGGGGCCCACAAGAGACCCAGTACTTC.

V and J are TRBV5-1 and TRBJ2-1, with a possible D match to TRBD2 (6 bases). Trimming shortened V by 0 bases and J by 3 bases, and 10 bases separated the two germline ends. Germline CDR1 and CDR2: SGHRS and YFSETQ. The CDR3 consists of 15 residues. CDR3 in DNA: TGCGCCAGCAGCTTGGGTGGGGGAGGCTACAATGAGCAGTTCTTC. The encoded protein is CASSLGGGGYNEQFF.

The chain joins TRBV5-1 to TRBJ1-3; a possible D gene is TRBD1 (5 bases). The V end lost 2 bases, the J end lost 8 bases, and 14 bases lay between the germline ends. The V gene's germline CDR1 is SGHRS and CDR2 YFSETQ. The CDR3 covers 14 residues. This chain's CDR3 is CASSLSVRGDTIYF. The CDR3 nucleotides are TGCGCCAGCAGCTTATCAGTGCGAGGGGACACCATATATTTT.

The V gene is TRBV5-6, the J gene TRBJ2-7; D perhaps matches TRBD2 (6 bases). Germline CDR1 is SGHDT and CDR2 is YYEEEE. With 4 bases removed from V and 3 bases from J, the gap between germline ends came to 8 bases. The CDR3 runs 12 residues. The CDR3 here is CASSPGSYEQYF. Written as DNA, the CDR3 is TGTGCCAGCAGCCCCGGGAGCTACGAGCAGTACTTC.

The chain joins TRBV19 to TRBJ2-5; 7 positions agree with TRBD2. Germline V gives CDR1 LNHDA, CDR2 SQIVND (reference sequence). This CDR3 has 14 residues. J gave up 2 bases and V 2 bases, and 2 bases lay outside the gene matches. In DNA, the CDR3 is TGTGCCAGTAGTATATTCGGGGGGCAAGAGACCCAGTACTTC. Amino acids: CASSIFGGQETQYF.

Details on this clone: The junction departs from the called germline gene at one end, perhaps through a read error. V gene TRBV19 combines with J gene TRBJ2-3, with no clear D. The germline gives CDR1 LNHDA, CDR2 SQIVND (reference sequence). The CDR3 runs to 12 residues. CDR3 sequence: CASSVEPDTQYF. The DNA for the CDR3 is TGTGCCAGTAGTGTAGAGCCAGATACGCAGTATTTT.

This sequence joins TRBV27 and TRBJ1-6, with TRBD1 as a possible D gene (5 bases). Trimming stripped 3 bases from V and 7 bases from J, with 13 bases between. The CDR3 is 15 residues long. The germline CDR1 and CDR2 sequences are MNHEY and SMNVEV (reference sequence). CDR3 amino acids: CASSLGTRGNSPLHF. CDR3 sequence (DNA): TGTGCCAGCAGTTTGGGGACTAGGGGCAATTCACCCCTCCACTTT.

This sequence joins TRBV5-6 and TRBJ2-5; D remains unclear. Germline V gene sequence: CDR1 SGHDT, CDR2 YYEEEE. The CDR3 consists of 14 residues. The V end was cut by 2 bases, the J end by 1 base, with 9 bases between. The CDR3 protein is CASSFGPTQETQYF. In nucleotides, the CDR3 is TGTGCCAGCAGCTTTGGACCGACCCAAGAGACCCAGTACTTC.

This chain joins TRBV5-8 and TRBJ2-7; D possibly matches TRBD1 or TRBD2 (5 bases each). There are 14 residues in the CDR3. V lost 2 bases and J 2 bases, leaving 11 bases between the germline ends. Germline CDR1 SGHTS, CDR2 YDEGEE. As DNA, the CDR3 is TGTGCCAGCAGCTTCTGGGGGAACGCCTACGAGCAGTACTTC. Translated: CASSFWGNAYEQYF.

V is TRBV5-1 and J is TRBJ2-7; 8 bases are shared with TRBD1. The CDR3 covers 14 residues. CDR1 is SGHRS, CDR2 YFSETQ, per germline. The trim removed 5 bases at V and 1 base at J, leaving 5 bases unmatched. The DNA of the CDR3 is TGCGCCAGCAGATTAGGACAGGGATCCTACGAGCAGTACTTC. It specifies CASRLGQGSYEQYF.

The chain is built from TRBV4-1 and TRBJ1-5; TRBD1 matches at 7 bases. The length of the CDR3 is 17 residues. Trimming cost V 1 base and J 0 bases; bases outside gene matches: 6. Germline V lookup: CDR1 MGHRA, CDR2 YSYEKL. The CDR3 DNA reads TGCGCCAGCAGCCAAGGCGGACAGGTATTTAGCAATCAGCCCCAGCATTTT. It is translated as CASSQGGQVFSNQPQHF.

V gene TRBV2 combines with J gene TRBJ2-7; a weak D match, TRBD2 (7 bases). The CDR3 runs to 15 residues. The ends were cut back, 7 bases at V and 6 bases at J, with 22 bases in the middle. Germline values: CDR1 SNHLY, CDR2 FYNNEI. CDR3 loop: CASIRGAHGGGEQYF. As DNA, the CDR3 is TGTGCCAGCATACGGGGGGCGCACGGGGGTGGCGAGCAGTACTTC.

The rearrangement joins TRBV6-6 to TRBJ1-2; D is undetermined. The germline CDR1 and CDR2 sequences are MNHNY and SVGAGI (reference sequence). The CDR3 totals 14 residues. V dropped 1 base and J dropped 0 bases, with 6 bases sitting between them. CDR3 protein: CASSYLVANYGYTF. CDR3 sequence (DNA): TGTGCCAGCAGTTACTTGGTGGCTAACTATGGCTACACCTTC.